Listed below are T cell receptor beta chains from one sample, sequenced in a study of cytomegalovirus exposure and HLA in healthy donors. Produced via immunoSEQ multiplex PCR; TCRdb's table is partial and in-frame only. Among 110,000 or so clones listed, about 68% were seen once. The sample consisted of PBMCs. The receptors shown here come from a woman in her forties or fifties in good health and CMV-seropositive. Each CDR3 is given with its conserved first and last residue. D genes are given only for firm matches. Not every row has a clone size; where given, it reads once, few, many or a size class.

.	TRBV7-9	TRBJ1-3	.	TGTGCCAGCAGCTTAGCAGGGACAAGGGGAAACACCATATATTTT	CASSLAGTRGNTIYF
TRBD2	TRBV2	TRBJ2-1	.	TGTGCCAGCGGACCCCCCCTAGCGGGAGGGGGGGGCTCCTACAATGAGCAGTTCTTC	CASGPPLAGGGGSYNEQFF
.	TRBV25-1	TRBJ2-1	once	TGTGCCAGCAGTGTTACGGGGAGCTCCTACAATGAGCAGTTCTTC	CASSVTGSSYNEQFF
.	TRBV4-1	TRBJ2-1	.	TGCGCCAGCAGCCCATGGACCGGGACCTACAATGAGCAGTTCTTC	CASSPWTGTYNEQFF
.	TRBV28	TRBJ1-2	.	TGTGCCAGTTCCAGCTACGCCGGGGTCAAAAACTATGGCTACACCTTC	CASSSYAGVKNYGYTF
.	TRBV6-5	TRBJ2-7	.	TGTGCCAGCAGAGAAAAGGGGGAGCAGTACTTC	CASREKGEQYF
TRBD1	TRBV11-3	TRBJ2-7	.	TGTGCCAGCAGCCCCGGGACAGGGTTCCACGAGCAGTACTTC	CASSPGTGFHEQYF
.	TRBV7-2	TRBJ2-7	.	TGTGCCAGCAGCTCTAGTGTTCTTCTCTCCTACGAGCAGTACTTC	CASSSSVLLSYEQYF
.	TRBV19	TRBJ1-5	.	TGTGCCAGTGGAGTTTTAAGCAATCAGCCCCAGCATTTT	CASGVLSNQPQHF
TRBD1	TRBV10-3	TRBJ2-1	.	TGTGCCATCAGTGATGGACAGGGAATGGATGAGCAGTTCTTC	CAISDGQGMDEQFF
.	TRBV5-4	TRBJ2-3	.	TGTGCCAGCAGCTTCTTCACAGATACGCAGTATTTT	CASSFFTDTQYF
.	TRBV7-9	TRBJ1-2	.	TGTGCCAGCAGCGGCCAGACAGGACATGGCTACACCTTC	CASSGQTGHGYTF
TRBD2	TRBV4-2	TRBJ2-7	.	TGTGCCAGCAGCCAACTGGCGGGAGAAATAACCTACGAGCAGTACTTC	CASSQLAGEITYEQYF
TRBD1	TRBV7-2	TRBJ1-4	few	TGTGCCAGCAGCTGGACAGGGGGCAGTGAAAAACTGTTTTTT	CASSWTGGSEKLFF
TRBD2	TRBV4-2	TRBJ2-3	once	TGTGCCAGCAGTACCCGGGTAGCGGGGGGGATGATCACAGATACGCAGTATTTT	CASSTRVAGGMITDTQYF
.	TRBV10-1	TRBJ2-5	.	TGCGCCAGCAGTGAATTCTCAGGGGCAACACAAGAGACCCAGTACTTC	CASSEFSGATQETQYF
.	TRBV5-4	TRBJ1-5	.	TGTGCCAGCAGTACTCAGGGGACCAATCAGCCCCAGCATTTT	CASSTQGTNQPQHF
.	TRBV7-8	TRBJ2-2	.	TGTGCCAGCAGCTTATTTAGGGGAACCGGGGAGCTGTTTTTT	CASSLFRGTGELFF
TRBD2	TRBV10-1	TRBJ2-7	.	TGCGCCAGCAACAGACTAGCGGGAGTCCCAGAGCAGTACTTC	CASNRLAGVPEQYF
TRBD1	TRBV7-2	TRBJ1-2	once	TGTGCCAGCAGCGACAGGGGGCTTGGCTACACCTTC	CASSDRGLGYTF
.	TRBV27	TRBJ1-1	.	TGTGCCAGCAGTTTCACAAGGAACACTGAAGCTTTCTTT	CASSFTRNTEAFF
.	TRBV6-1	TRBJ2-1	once	TGTGCCAGCAGTCGACGGTGGGAGGGGGGGGATGAGCAGTTCTTC	CASSRRWEGGDEQFF
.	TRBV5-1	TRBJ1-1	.	TGCGCCAGCAGCTTGGTTTGGGGGCAGAGCACTGAAGCTTTCTTT	CASSLVWGQSTEAFF
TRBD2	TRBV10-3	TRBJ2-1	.	TGTGCCATCACCCCCGGACTAGACAATGAGCAGTTCTTC	CAITPGLDNEQFF
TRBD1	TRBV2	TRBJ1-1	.	TGTGCCAGCAGTGAACAGGGGGTGAACACTGAAGCTTTCTTT	CASSEQGVNTEAFF
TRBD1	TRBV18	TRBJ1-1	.	TGTGCCAGCTCACCCACCGACAGGGCGTACACTGAAGCTTTCTTT	CASSPTDRAYTEAFF
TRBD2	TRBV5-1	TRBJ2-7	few	TGCGCCAGCAGCTTATCGGGGGGTTCTTCCGAGCAGTACTTC	CASSLSGGSSEQYF
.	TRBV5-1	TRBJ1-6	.	TGCGCCAGCAGTTCGGGGGGGAGCTCCTATAATTCACCCCTCCACTTT	CASSSGGSSYNSPLHF
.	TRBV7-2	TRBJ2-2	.	TGTGCCAGCAGCTCACAGACCGGCACCGGGGAGCTGTTTTTT	CASSSQTGTGELFF
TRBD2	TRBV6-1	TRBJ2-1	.	TGTGCCAGCAGCGGGACTAGCGGGTCTTACAATGAGCAGTTCTTC	CASSGTSGSYNEQFF
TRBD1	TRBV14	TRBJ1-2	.	TGTGCCAGCAGCCAGAACAGGGGAACCTATGGCTACACCTTC	CASSQNRGTYGYTF
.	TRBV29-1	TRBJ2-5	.	TGCAGCGTTGAACCCTCAGGACAAGAGACCCAGTACTTC	CSVEPSGQETQYF
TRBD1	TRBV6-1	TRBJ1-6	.	TGTGCCAGCAGTGATCCCCCCGGGACAGGGAAATCACCCCTCCACTTT	CASSDPPGTGKSPLHF
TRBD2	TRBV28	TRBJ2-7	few	TGTGCCAGCGGACTAGCGGGGAGCTACGAGCAGTACTTC	CASGLAGSYEQYF
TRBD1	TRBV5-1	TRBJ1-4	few	TGCGCCAGCAGCATGGGACAGCCTAATGAAAAACTGTTTTTT	CASSMGQPNEKLFF
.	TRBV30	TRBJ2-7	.	TGTGCCTGGGACCTCAACCCGGGTAGCCCCGAGCAGTACTTC	CAWDLNPGSPEQYF
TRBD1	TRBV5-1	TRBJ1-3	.	TGCGCCAGCAGCCCAAACCCCGGGACAGGGATGAACACCATATATTTT	CASSPNPGTGMNTIYF
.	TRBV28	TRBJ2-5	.	TGTGCCAGCAGCACGACCGAAAAACAGGGTACCCAGTACTTC	CASSTTEKQGTQYF
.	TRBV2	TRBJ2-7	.	TGTGCCAGCAGTGAAGGCCGGACTTCATACGAGCAGTACTTC	CASSEGRTSYEQYF
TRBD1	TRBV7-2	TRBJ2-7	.	TGTGCCAGCAGTCCCACGGGACAGAACGTTTACGAGCAGTACTTC	CASSPTGQNVYEQYF
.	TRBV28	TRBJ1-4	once	TGTGCCAGCAGTTTCCTACAGGGTAATGAAAAACTGTTTTTT	CASSFLQGNEKLFF
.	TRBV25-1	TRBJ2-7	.	TGTGCCAGCAGTGTTCCGGGACTGACCTACGAGCAGTACTTC	CASSVPGLTYEQYF
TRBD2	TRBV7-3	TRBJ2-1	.	TGTGCCAGCAGCTGGACTAGCGGGAGCTCCTACAATGAGCAGTTCTTC	CASSWTSGSSYNEQFF
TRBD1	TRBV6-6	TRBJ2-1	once	TGTGCCAGCACCGGACAGGGAACAGGAAATGAGCAGTTCTTC	CASTGQGTGNEQFF